The source of this T cell receptor (beta chain) is a study of radiotherapy plus CTLA-4 blockade in lung cancer. General study points: Tumor-derived TCR clones expanded in blood after radiotherapy plus ipilimumab. With interferon-beta, early dynamics of blood T cell clones were reported to best predict response.

This CDR3 has 15 residues. Deletions cut 0 bases from V and 2 bases from J, with 11 bases between. CDR1 is SGHRS and CDR2 is YFSETQ in the germline V gene. To note about this clone: Its antigen is unknown.

TCRdb keeps only in-frame clones here, not all; method: immunoSEQ multiplex PCR. Among some 49,000 clones listed, about 85% were seen once. The chain recombines TRBV5-1 with TRBJ1-2; a weak D match, TRBD1 (5 bases). The receptor was isolated from a human donor with non-small cell lung cancer whose response to radiotherapy plus ipilimumab could not be evaluated. This material consisted of peripheral blood, taken from a patient treated with radiotherapy plus ipilimumab. The CDR3 DNA reads as TGCGCCAGCAGCTTGGCCTTCGGGGGGAACTATGGCTACACCTTC. Its protein product is CASSLAFGGNYGYTF.